Shown below are 20 T cell receptor beta chains from a single sample sequenced in a study of yellow fever vaccine responses in identical twins. TCRdb re-called the RT-PCR reads through MiXCR, storing one row per CDR3 protein. The sample has nearly 700 distinct CDR3 sequences, roughly 87% seen once. Sequencing used T cells from blood (PBMCs), unsorted or a sorted subset (not recorded which), obtained before or after yellow fever vaccination (not recorded which). All receptors come from a female donor who received the yellow fever vaccine.

V gene TRBV3-1 combines with J gene TRBJ2-1, with a tentative D call TRBD2 (6 bases). Trimming removed 4 bases at V and 4 bases at J, with 17 bases between. This CDR3 has 16 residues. CDR1 is LGHDT, CDR2 YNNKEL, per germline (reference sequence). The CDR3 region has the DNA TGTGCCAGCAGCCTCCTCTCTAAGCGGGCTTACAATGAGCAGTTCTTC. It yields the protein CASSLLSKRAYNEQFF.

V and J are TRBV10-3 and TRBJ1-3; D ambiguous. Germline assignment: CDR1 ENHRY and CDR2 SYGVKD. V lost 2 bases, J lost 0 bases, and 2 bases lay in between. CDR3 length: 13 residues. CDR3 loop: CAISEVSGNTIYF. In nucleotides, the CDR3 is TGTGCCATCAGTGAGGTCTCTGGAAACACCATATATTTT.

This chain uses TRBV24-1 with TRBJ2-2; 9 bases map to TRBD1. Per the germline V gene, CDR1 is KGHDR and CDR2 is SFDVKD. The CDR3 loop spans 17 amino acids. The trim removed 1 base at V and 2 bases at J, leaving 4 bases unmatched. CDR3 sequence (DNA): TGTGCCACCAGTGATTTTCCGGGACAGGGAAACACCGGGGAGCTGTTTTTT. It is translated as CATSDFPGQGNTGELFF.

The V and J genes are TRBV10-3 and TRBJ1-1, with D uncertain. Germline loops: CDR1 ENHRY, CDR2 SYGVKD. CDR3 length: 13 amino acids. Trimming took off 6 bases at V and 1 base at J, with 9 bases between the two ends. The CDR3 DNA follows: TGTGCCATCAGAAGGGCAGAGAACACTGAAGCTTTCTTT. Translating it yields CAIRRAENTEAFF.

The chain recombines TRBV11-1 with TRBJ1-5, with unresolved D. This CDR3 is 13 amino acids long. V was cut by 5 bases and J by 5 bases, with 10 bases left in between. CDR1 SGHAT and CDR2 FQDESV come from the germline V gene (reference sequence). Written as DNA, the CDR3 is TGTGCCAGCAGCCCAGCTGGAGATCAGCCCCAGCATTTT. It specifies CASSPAGDQPQHF.

This clonotype was seen once. The rearrangement uses TRBV20-1 and TRBJ1-1; D possibly corresponds to TRBD1 (5 bases). Germline CDR1 DFQATT, CDR2 SNEGSKA (reference sequence). The length of the CDR3 is 13 residues. V shed 3 bases and J shed 4 bases, with 12 bases lying between them. CDR3 nucleotides: TGCAGTGCTAGTGAGGACACCGTCACTGAAGCTTTCTTT. It codes for CSASEDTVTEAFF.

The chain couples TRBV28 to TRBJ1-3; D is perhaps TRBD1 (5 bases). Trimming stripped 5 bases from V and 0 bases from J, with 11 bases between. Germline V gives CDR1 MDHEN, CDR2 SYDVKM. The CDR3 sequence is 15 residues long. The CDR3 DNA reads as TGTGCCAGCAGTGGGGACGTTCGCTCTGGAAACACCATATATTTT. It is translated as CASSGDVRSGNTIYF.

V is TRBV11-1 and J is TRBJ2-3; tentative D call: TRBD2 (5 bases). Trimming took off 1 base at V and 0 bases at J, with 8 bases between the two ends. The germline V gene encodes CDR1 SGHAT and CDR2 FQDESV (reference sequence). This CDR3 has 15 amino acids. The CDR3 nucleotides are TGTGCCAGCAGCTTAGGGACTCGTAGCACAGATACGCAGTATTTT. Its translation: CASSLGTRSTDTQYF.

J is TRBJ2-3 and V is TRBV2; D is undetermined. The V gene's germline CDR1 is SNHLY and CDR2 FYNNEI. Trimming removed 4 bases at V and 4 bases at J, with 6 bases between. The CDR3 runs to 12 residues. Here the CDR3 reads CASSAKSDTQYF. CDR3 bases: TGTGCCAGCAGTGCTAAATCAGATACGCAGTATTTT.

The chain combines TRBV29-1 with TRBJ2-6; D is unresolved. Trimming took 6 bases from V and 0 from J, leaving 12 bases between them. Germline V lookup: CDR1 SQVTM, CDR2 ANQGSEA. The CDR3 is 15 residues long. As DNA, the CDR3 is TGCAGCGTCGCCCCTTCCCGCTCTGGGGCCAACGTCCTGACTTTC. This codes for CSVAPSRSGANVLTF.

The chain links TRBV20-1 to TRBJ2-4; maybe TRBD1 (5 bases). Germline V gene lookup returns CDR1 DFQATT and CDR2 SNEGSKA (reference sequence). The ends were cut back, 6 bases at V and 11 bases at J, with 14 bases in the middle. The CDR3 sequence is 11 residues long. DNA of the CDR3: TGCAGTGCGCATCGACAGAACGTTCAGTACTTC. Amino acids: CSAHRQNVQYF.

This clonotype was observed a few times. V usage is TRBV6-1 and J usage is TRBJ1-1; 8 bases are shared with TRBD1. CDR1 is MNHNS, CDR2 SASEGT, per germline. This CDR3 region has 15 residues. Unmatched junction bases numbered 11, after V lost 7 bases and J lost 4 bases. The CDR3 nucleotides read TGTGCCAGCACGGCGACAGGGGATTCCGGCACTGAAGCTTTCTTT. Protein product: CASTATGDSGTEAFF.

Remarks on this clonotype: Its ends do not fully match the called genes, so a read error is possible. The chain uses TRBV24-1 and TRBJ1-2; D is uncertain. Per the germline V gene, CDR1 is KGHDR and CDR2 is SFDVKD. CDR3 length equals 13 residues. The CDR3 nucleotides are TGTGCGACCAGTGCGGGCATCACCTATGGCTACACCTTC. The encoded protein is CATSAGITYGYTF.

V usage is TRBV14 and J usage is TRBJ2-1, with D perhaps matching TRBD2 (6 bases). The V gene lost 1 base and the J gene lost 8 bases, with 24 bases spanning the gap. The CDR3 has 18 residues. The V gene's germline CDR1 is SGHDN and CDR2 FVKESK. CDR3 coding DNA: TGTGCCAGCAGCCAAGGGATTCTAAGACTAGTTTTGCGGGATGAGCAGTTCTTC. It codes for CASSQGILRLVLRDEQFF.

The J gene is TRBJ2-5, the V gene TRBV20-1; D perhaps matches TRBD1 (6 bases). Germline CDR1 reads DFQATT; CDR2 reads SNEGSKA (reference sequence). Trimming removed 6 bases from V and 1 base from J, with 15 bases in between. There are 14 residues in the CDR3. CDR3 coding DNA: TGCAGTGCAGCCCCCCGGGACACCCAAGAGACCCAGTACTTC. It specifies CSAAPRDTQETQYF.

The chain couples TRBV2 to TRBJ2-1; 8 bases are shared with TRBD2. The junction had 7 bases not matched to a gene; V was cut back by 4 bases and J by 5 bases. This CDR3 contains 15 residues. Per germline, CDR1 SNHLY and CDR2 FYNNEI. This chain's CDR3 is CASSARTSQNNEQFF. The CDR3 DNA reads as TGTGCCAGCAGTGCCCGGACTAGCCAAAACAATGAGCAGTTCTTC.

The chain has TRBV12-3 or TRBV12-4 and TRBJ2-7; 10 bases line up with TRBD1. V lost 5 bases to trimming and J lost 6 bases; unmatched junction nucleotides: 7. The CDR3 has 14 amino acids. The CDR3 loop is CASSRTGGVSEQYF. The CDR3 nucleotides are TGTGCCAGCAGTCGGACAGGGGGAGTTTCCGAGCAGTACTTC.

V is TRBV5-4 and J is TRBJ1-2; D is unresolved. Per the germline V gene, CDR1 is SGHNT and CDR2 is YYREEE (reference sequence). The germline V and J ends were trimmed by 0 bases and 0 bases, with 6 bases remaining between them. This CDR3 has 14 residues. This CDR3 is CASSLGLPNYGYTF. DNA for the CDR3: TGTGCCAGCAGCTTGGGCCTCCCTAACTATGGCTACACCTTC.

J is TRBJ2-1 and V is TRBV6-4; D remains unclear. Trimming took off 0 bases at V and 1 base at J, with 7 bases between the two ends. Germline values: CDR1 MRHNA, CDR2 SNTAGT. CDR3 length: 15 amino acids. CDR3 DNA: TGTGCCAGCAGTGACTCTAGCTTTTCCTACAATGAGCAGTTCTTC. This encodes CASSDSSFSYNEQFF.

The rearrangement joins TRBV10-3 to TRBJ2-1; TRBD2 aligns across 10 bases. Germline V CDR1 and CDR2: ENHRY, SYGVKD. V lost 3 bases, J lost 9 bases, and 5 bases stayed unmatched. CDR3 length: 14 amino acids. The chain's CDR3 is CAISEGLAGVEQFF. DNA of the CDR3: TGTGCCATCAGTGAAGGTCTAGCGGGGGTTGAGCAGTTCTTC.